This TCR beta chain was sequenced for a study of cytomegalovirus exposure and HLA in healthy donors. Concerning this clone itself: Its target is unknown.

The PCR made use of 60 Vbeta and 13 Jbeta primers. Only in-frame clones appear in the TCRdb table, and some are missing; sequencing was by immunoSEQ multiplex PCR. The table has 95,000 to 150,000 clones, nearly 80% seen once. Study findings and constraints: Serostatus for CMV was the only available immune exposure information. Later on, a genetic analysis was performed. It linked a missense variant in DCLRE1C with V- and J-gene trimming of TCR beta.

Sequencing was performed on PBMCs. This TCR came from a woman younger than 45 in good health and CMV-seropositive.

This CDR3 reads CASLSVTGLQNTF. The CDR3 nucleotides read TGTGCCAGCCTCAGTGTGACAGGCTTACAAAACACCTTC. V is TRBV28 and J is TRBJ1-2; D might be TRBD1 (6 bases). CDR1 is MDHEN, CDR2 SYDVKM, per germline. With 8 bases removed from V and 12 bases from J, the gap between germline ends came to 22 bases. The CDR3 has 13 amino acids.